This T cell receptor beta chain is from a study of T cells after yellow fever vaccination. J gave up 8 bases and V 4 bases, and 8 bases lay outside the gene matches. In germline, CDR1 is SEHNR, CDR2 FQNEAQ (reference sequence). This CDR3 has 15 amino acids. TCRdb re-called the 5' RACE reads with MiXCR, one entry per CDR3 protein. Here the sample spans a few hundred thousand distinct CDR3 sequences, about 4% being singletons. The source was PBMCs, collected 5 days after the yellow fever booster vaccination. The chain is built from TRBV7-9 and TRBJ1-6, with 7 nucleotides matching TRBD1. This TCR was recovered from a man aged 18 to 29 who received the YFV17D yellow fever vaccine. CDR3 in DNA: TGTGCCAGCAGCTCCGCCAAGACAGGGTATTCACCCCTCCACTTT. Translating it yields CASSSAKTGYSPLHF. Full variable domain (outside the CDR3, taken from reference TRBV7-9 and TRBJ1-6): DTGVSQNPRHKITKRGQNVTFRCDPISEHNRLYWYRQTLGQGPEFLTYFQNEAQLEKSRLLSDRFSAERPKGSFSTLEIQRTEQGDSAMYLCASSSAKTGYSPLHFGNGTRLTVT.